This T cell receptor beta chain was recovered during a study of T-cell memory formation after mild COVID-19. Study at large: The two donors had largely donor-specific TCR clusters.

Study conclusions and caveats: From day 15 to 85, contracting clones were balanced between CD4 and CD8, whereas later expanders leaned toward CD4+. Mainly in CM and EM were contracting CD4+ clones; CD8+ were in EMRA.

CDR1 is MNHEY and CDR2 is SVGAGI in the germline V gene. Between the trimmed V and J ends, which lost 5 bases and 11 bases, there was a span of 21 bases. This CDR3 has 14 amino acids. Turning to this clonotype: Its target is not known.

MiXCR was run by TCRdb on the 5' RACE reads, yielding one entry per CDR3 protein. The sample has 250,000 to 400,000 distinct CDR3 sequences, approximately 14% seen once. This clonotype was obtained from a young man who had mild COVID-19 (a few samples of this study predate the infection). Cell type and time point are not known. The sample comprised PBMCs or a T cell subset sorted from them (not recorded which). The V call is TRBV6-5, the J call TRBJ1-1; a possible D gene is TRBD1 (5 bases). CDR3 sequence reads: CASSLQRETDPAFF. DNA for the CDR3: TGTGCCAGCAGTCTTCAAAGGGAGACAGACCCGGCTTTCTTT.